Detailed here is one T cell receptor (beta chain). This entry is derived from a study of cytomegalovirus exposure and HLA in healthy donors. Both 60 Vbeta primers and 13 Jbeta primers went into the PCR. Sequenced by immunoSEQ multiplex PCR; TCRdb stores in-frame clones only, minus some. The profile shows 150,000 or so clones, approximately 80% of them singletons. V was cut by 1 base and J by 8 bases, with 14 bases left in between. CDR1 and CDR2 (germline): LNHDA, SQIVND (reference sequence). The length of the CDR3 is 14 residues. The clonotype comes from a woman aged 18-35 years in good health and CMV-seronegative. The V and J genes are TRBV19 and TRBJ1-2; D uncertain. The sample consisted of PBMCs. CDR3 in DNA: TGTGCCAGTAGTATAGGATGGGCGGAGCGGGGCTACACCTTC. This codes for CASSIGWAERGYTF.